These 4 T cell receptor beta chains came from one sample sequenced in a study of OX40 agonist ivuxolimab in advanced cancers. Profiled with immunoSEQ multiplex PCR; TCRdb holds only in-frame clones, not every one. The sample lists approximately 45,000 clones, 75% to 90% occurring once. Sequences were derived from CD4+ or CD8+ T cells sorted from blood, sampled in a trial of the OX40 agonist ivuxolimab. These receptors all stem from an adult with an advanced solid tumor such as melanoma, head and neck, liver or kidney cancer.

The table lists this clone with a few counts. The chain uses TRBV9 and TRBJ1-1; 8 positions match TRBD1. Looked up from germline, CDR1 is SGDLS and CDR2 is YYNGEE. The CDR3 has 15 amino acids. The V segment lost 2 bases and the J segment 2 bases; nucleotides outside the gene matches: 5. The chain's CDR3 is CASSVGQGANTEAFF. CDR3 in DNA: TGTGCCAGCAGCGTCGGACAGGGAGCTAACACTGAAGCTTTCTTT.

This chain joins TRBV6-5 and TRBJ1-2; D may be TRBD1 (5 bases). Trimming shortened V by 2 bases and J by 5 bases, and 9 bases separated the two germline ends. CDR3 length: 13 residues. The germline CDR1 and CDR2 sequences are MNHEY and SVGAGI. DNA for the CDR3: TGTGCCAGCAGTTACGGACCAGGGTATGGCTACACCTTC. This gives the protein CASSYGPGYGYTF.

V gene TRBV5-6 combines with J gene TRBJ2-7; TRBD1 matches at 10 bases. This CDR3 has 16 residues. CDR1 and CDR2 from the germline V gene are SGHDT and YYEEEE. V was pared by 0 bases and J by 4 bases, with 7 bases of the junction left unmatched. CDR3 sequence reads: CASSLAGGQGWYEQYF. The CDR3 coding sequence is TGTGCCAGCAGCTTGGCAGGGGGACAGGGGTGGTACGAGCAGTACTTC.

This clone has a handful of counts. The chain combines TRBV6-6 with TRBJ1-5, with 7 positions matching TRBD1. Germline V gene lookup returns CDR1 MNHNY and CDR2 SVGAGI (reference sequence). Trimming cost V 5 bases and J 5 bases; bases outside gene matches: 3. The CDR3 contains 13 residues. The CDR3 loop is CASSRDSYQPQHF. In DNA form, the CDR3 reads TGTGCCAGCAGTCGGGACAGCTATCAGCCCCAGCATTTT.